This T cell receptor beta chain was identified during a study of OX40 agonist ivuxolimab in advanced cancers. Generated by immunoSEQ multiplex PCR, the TCRdb table keeps only in-frame clones and is missing some. Of roughly 36,000 clones in the sample, roughly 82% are singletons; the top ten hold 21%. The germline CDR1 and CDR2 sequences are SEHNR and FQNEAQ (reference sequence). The CDR3 has 16 amino acids. V was clipped by 1 base and J by 0 bases, with 12 bases between them. The TCR comes from an adult with an advanced solid tumor such as melanoma, head and neck, liver or kidney cancer. The sample here was CD4+ or CD8+ T cells sorted from blood, taken in a trial of the OX40 agonist ivuxolimab. The chain has TRBV7-9 and TRBJ1-1, with a weak D call TRBD1 (5 bases). CDR3 region: CASSLDGGFMNTEAFF. For the CDR3, the DNA is TGTGCCAGCAGCTTAGACGGGGGATTCATGAACACTGAAGCTTTCTTT.